This is a list of T cell receptor beta chains from one sample in a study of T-cell reconstitution after alpha-beta-depleted transplantation in children. One entry per CDR3 protein, called by TCRdb with MiXCR from the PCR reads. The table records some 250,000 distinct CDR3 sequences, about 12% of them present only once. The sequenced sample was PBMCs from the stem cell graft donor, obtained from the stem cell graft. These receptors came from a human donor who donated a stem cell graft to a child with acute lymphoblastic leukemia. Each CDR3 is given with its conserved first and last residue. Fields, in order: D gene, J gene, clone size, CDR3 length, V gene, CDR3 protein, CDR3 DNA. A D gene is named only where the DNA matches it firmly. Where a row states a size, it is once, few, many or the class of an expanded clone; other rows omit it.

TRBD2,TRBJ2-1,few,16,TRBV6-2/TRBV6-3,CASSLVGQAGYNEQFF,TGTGCCAGCAGTCTGGTGGGCCAAGCGGGGTACAATGAGCAGTTCTTC
-,TRBJ2-5,-,14,TRBV20-1,CSATRTPGAETQYF,TGCAGTGCTACCCGTACCCCAGGGGCCGAGACCCAGTACTTC
TRBD2,TRBJ2-2,few,15,TRBV27,CASGGTSGTTGELFF,TGTGCCAGCGGCGGGACTAGCGGGACCACCGGGGAGCTGTTTTTT
-,TRBJ1-6,many,20,TRBV14,CASSQDFGSLVGVRNSPLHF,TGTGCCAGCAGCCAAGATTTCGGCAGTCTTGTCGGGGTCCGGAATTCACCCCTCCACTTT
TRBD2,TRBJ2-2,many,17,TRBV7-2,CASSLGGLAGPTGELFF,TGTGCCAGCAGCTTAGGGGGACTAGCGGGACCCACCGGGGAGCTGTTTTTT
-,TRBJ1-2,many,15,TRBV7-2,CASRGLSGGDYGYTF,TGTGCCAGCAGAGGGTTGTCGGGGGGTGACTATGGCTACACCTTC
-,TRBJ2-5,few,14,TRBV7-2,CASSHRTAQETQYF,TGTGCCAGCAGCCACCGGACAGCCCAAGAGACCCAGTACTTC
-,TRBJ1-5,many,17,TRBV4-2,CASSQNGRTPSNQPQHF,TGTGCCAGCAGCCAAAATGGACGGACCCCTTCCAATCAGCCCCAGCATTTT
TRBD2,TRBJ2-3,-,14,TRBV23-1,CAGTGTSGRDTQYF,TGCGCCGGAACCGGGACTAGCGGGCGAGATACGCAGTATTTT
-,TRBJ1-1,many,15,TRBV4-3,CASSRRQALLTEAFF,TGCGCCAGCAGCCGACGACAGGCCTTATTAACTGAAGCTTTCTTT
-,TRBJ2-2,many,14,TRBV20-1,CSARDSPNTGELFF,TGCAGTGCTAGAGACAGCCCGAACACCGGGGAGCTGTTTTTT
-,TRBJ2-3,many,13,TRBV27,CASSPLNTDTQYF,TGTGCCAGCAGTCCACTAAACACAGATACGCAGTATTTT
-,TRBJ2-4,few,16,TRBV19,CASSPDRGAPKNIQYF,TGTGCCAGTTCCCCGGACCGCGGGGCGCCTAAAAACATTCAGTACTTC
-,TRBJ2-1,many,14,TRBV5-6,CASSLFQGYNEQFF,TGTGCCAGCAGCTTGTTCCAGGGCTACAATGAGCAGTTCTTC
-,TRBJ1-5,-,13,TRBV6-6,CASSSLSNQPQHF,TGTGCCAGCAGTTCCCTAAGCAATCAGCCCCAGCATTTT
-,TRBJ1-2,-,13,TRBV3-1,CASSQEGSYGYTF,TGTGCCAGCAGCCAAGAGGGCAGCTATGGCTACACCTTC
-,TRBJ2-1,-,15,TRBV6-5,CASSSFRTSYNEQFF,TGTGCCAGCAGTTCTTTCAGGACTTCCTACAATGAGCAGTTCTTC
-,TRBJ2-1,many,13,TRBV20-1,CSAGLSGYNEQFF,TGCAGTGCTGGACTAAGCGGTTACAATGAGCAGTTCTTC
TRBD1,TRBJ2-5,-,16,TRBV6-1,CASSRRGDRAQETQYF,TGTGCCAGCAGTCGTCGGGGAGACAGGGCTCAAGAGACCCAGTACTTC
-,TRBJ1-2,many,12,TRBV29-1,CSVESDLPGYTF,TGCAGCGTTGAAAGCGATCTTCCTGGCTACACCTTC
-,TRBJ1-1,few,12,TRBV20-1,CSASRTVAEAFF,TGCAGTGCTAGTCGTACGGTCGCTGAAGCTTTCTTT
TRBD1,TRBJ2-7,many,14,TRBV28,CASSSYRGTYEQYF,TGTGCCAGCTCCTCATACAGGGGGACCTACGAGCAGTACTTC
-,TRBJ1-1,few,13,TRBV29-1,CSVARTRNTEAFF,TGCAGCGTTGCGAGGACGAGGAACACTGAAGCTTTCTTT
-,TRBJ2-3,many,15,TRBV4-3,CASSLRVIGKDTQYF,TGCGCCAGCAGCCTCCGAGTGATCGGGAAGGATACGCAGTATTTT
-,TRBJ1-5,many,14,TRBV6-5,CASSYSAVNQPQHF,TGTGCCAGCAGTTACTCGGCGGTTAATCAGCCCCAGCATTTT
-,TRBJ2-7,many,13,TRBV7-2,CASSLAYLYEQYF,TGTGCCAGCAGCTTGGCCTACCTCTACGAGCAGTACTTC
TRBD2,TRBJ2-5,many,16,TRBV4-2,CASSPRLAGGVETQYF,TGTGCCAGCAGCCCCCGACTAGCGGGAGGGGTTGAGACCCAGTACTTC
-,TRBJ2-1,many,13,TRBV6-5,CASTDSGRWEQFF,TGTGCCAGCACCGATTCAGGGCGATGGGAGCAGTTCTTC
-,TRBJ2-7,-,15,TRBV11-2,CASSYTGDNIYEQYF,TGTGCCAGCAGCTATACAGGAGATAATATCTACGAGCAGTACTTC
-,TRBJ1-1,many,14,TRBV6-2/TRBV6-3,CASSLTARNTEAFF,TGTGCCAGCAGTCTTACAGCCAGGAACACTGAAGCTTTCTTT
-,TRBJ2-3,-,13,TRBV5-1,CASTTAGADTQYF,TGCGCCAGCACCACAGCAGGGGCAGATACGCAGTATTTT
-,TRBJ1-1,many,14,TRBV5-1,CASSLVLGANEAFF,TGCGCCAGCAGCTTGGTCCTGGGCGCTAATGAAGCTTTCTTT
-,TRBJ2-2,-,16,TRBV3-1,CASSLGYLQGSGELFF,TGTGCCAGCAGCCTCGGTTATTTACAGGGATCCGGGGAGCTGTTTTTT
TRBD1,TRBJ2-2,many,19,TRBV5-1,CASSLFVGTGGSNTGELFF,TGCGCCAGCAGCTTGTTTGTGGGGACAGGGGGCTCGAACACCGGGGAGCTGTTTTTT
TRBD1,TRBJ1-6,many,16,TRBV4-3,CASSQVAGQSDSPLHF,TGCGCCAGCAGCCAAGTCGCGGGACAGTCAGATTCGCCCCTCCACTTT
TRBD1,TRBJ2-7,many,14,TRBV25-1,CASRAGQGFYEQYF,TGTGCCAGCAGGGCGGGACAGGGGTTCTACGAGCAGTACTTC
-,TRBJ2-7,many,16,TRBV7-2,CASSLEGPLLSYEQYF,TGTGCCAGCAGCTTAGAGGGTCCCCTCCTATCCTACGAGCAGTACTTC
TRBD1,TRBJ2-7,many,14,TRBV5-1,CASSGGQGLREQYF,TGCGCCAGCAGCGGGGGACAGGGGCTTCGCGAGCAGTACTTC
-,TRBJ2-1,-,12,TRBV6-1,CASSERGHEQFF,TGTGCCAGCAGTGAACGGGGCCATGAGCAGTTCTTC
TRBD2,TRBJ2-1,many,16,TRBV11-1,CASSLGGSLAGVEQFF,TGTGCCAGCAGCTTAGGAGGATCACTAGCGGGAGTTGAGCAGTTCTTC
-,TRBJ2-1,once,20,TRBV18,CASSPGGGSYPGSSYNEQFF,TGTGCCAGCTCACCGGGAGGTGGATCTTATCCCGGTTCCTCCTACAATGAGCAGTTCTTC
TRBD2,TRBJ2-3,few,15,TRBV28,CASSLASGSANTQYF,TGTGCCAGCAGTTTAGCTAGCGGGAGCGCGAATACGCAGTATTTT
TRBD1,TRBJ1-2,many,14,TRBV5-1,CASRNQGADYGYTF,TGCGCCAGCAGGAATCAGGGGGCGGACTATGGCTACACCTTC
-,TRBJ2-1,many,17,TRBV24-1,CATSDLNSGRSYNEQFF,TGTGCCACCAGTGATTTGAACAGCGGACGCTCCTACAATGAGCAGTTCTTC
TRBD2,TRBJ2-7,many,15,TRBV2,CASSEARGGTGEQYF,TGTGCCAGCAGTGAAGCGCGCGGGGGAACGGGGGAGCAGTACTTC